The 14 T cell receptor beta chains below come from one sample, sequenced in a study of identical twins. TCRdb reprocessed the 5' RACE reads with MiXCR, giving one entry per CDR3 protein. The repertoire holds over 500,000 distinct CDR3 sequences, around 20% seen once, with under 0.95% in the top ten. This same sample was also taken into another study, of T cells expressing NK-cell markers.

The sequencing sample was made of CD4+ T cells sorted from blood. These receptors were taken from a woman aged 18-29 years in good health.

V usage is TRBV15 and J usage is TRBJ1-1, with a weak D call TRBD1 (5 bases). The CDR3 extends over 12 amino acids. Germline CDR1 is LNHNV and CDR2 is YYDKDF (reference sequence). V was clipped by 1 base and J by 11 bases, with 11 bases between them. The DNA for the CDR3 is TGTGCCACCAGCAGAGGTTCGGGGGTGGCTTTCTTT. Its protein is CATSRGSGVAFF. The complete variable domain, with remaining parts taken from reference TRBV15 and TRBJ1-1, reads DAMVIQNPRYQVTQFGKPVTLSCSQTLNHNVMYWYQQKSSQAPKLLFHYYDKDFNNEADTPDNFQSRRPNTSFCFLDIRSPGLGDTAMYLCATSRGSGVAFFGQGTRLTVV.

This clonotype turned up a few times. V gene TRBV7-2 combines with J gene TRBJ2-1, with 15 bases that match TRBD2. Trimming took 4 bases from V and 7 from J; bases not matched to a gene: 8. The CDR3 runs 17 residues. The V gene's germline CDR1 is SGHTA and CDR2 FQGNSA. The CDR3 here is CASSWGLAGGGGNEQFF. The CDR3 DNA sequence: TGTGCCAGCAGCTGGGGACTAGCGGGAGGTGGGGGAAATGAGCAGTTCTTC.

This chain connects TRBV20-1 to TRBJ2-1, with D possibly matching TRBD2 (6 bases). Trimming cost V 4 bases and J 9 bases, with 10 bases left between them. This CDR3 is built from 11 residues. From germline, CDR1 is DFQATT and CDR2 SNEGSKA (reference sequence). This CDR3 reads CSAKLAGEQFF. In DNA, the CDR3 is TGCAGTGCTAAACTAGCCGGTGAGCAGTTCTTC.

The CDR3 region is CASSWGVQGGELFF. The CDR3 region has the DNA TGTGCCAGCAGTTGGGGGGTCCAAGGCGGGGAGCTGTTTTTT. This rearrangement joins TRBV27 to TRBJ2-2; D is perhaps TRBD2 (6 bases). V was pared by 4 bases and J by 7 bases, with 13 bases between. CDR1 is MNHEY, CDR2 SMNVEV, per germline (reference sequence). This CDR3 comprises 14 residues.

The rearrangement joins TRBV9 to TRBJ2-5, with TRBD2 matching over 8 bases. This CDR3 is 14 amino acids long. CDR1 and CDR2 (germline): SGDLS, YYNGEE. The V gene end was trimmed by 6 bases and the J gene end by 3 bases; junction bases not matched to a gene: 7. The DNA for the CDR3 is TGTGCCAGCACCGCCGGGACTAGGGAAGAGACCCAGTACTTC. Translation: CASTAGTREETQYF.

This clonotype was counted between two and nine times. CDR3 amino acids: CSARATGGETQYF. The CDR3 nucleotides read TGCAGTGCTCGCGCGACCGGGGGGGAGACCCAGTACTTC. The rearrangement joins TRBV20-1 to TRBJ2-5; 7 bases match TRBD2. The V gene's germline CDR1 is DFQATT and CDR2 SNEGSKA (reference sequence). The CDR3 totals 13 residues. J was trimmed by 5 bases and V by 5 bases; bases with no gene match: 8.

This clonotype was counted between two and nine times. The V gene is TRBV12-3 or TRBV12-4, the J gene TRBJ2-2, with D possibly TRBD2 on 5 matching bases. There are 13 residues in the CDR3. V was clipped by 8 bases and J by 4 bases, with 11 bases between them. The CDR3 bases are TGTGCCAGCCGCGAGGGAACCACCGGGGAGCTGTTTTTT. It translates to CASREGTTGELFF.

This clonotype has ten or more counts. This chain uses TRBV12-3 or TRBV12-4 with TRBJ1-5, with D tentatively TRBD1 (6 bases). The CDR3 has 12 amino acids. V was cut by 5 bases and J by 10 bases, with 12 bases left in between. The CDR3 spells CASSRQQGPQHF. The CDR3 DNA is TGTGCCAGCAGTCGACAACAGGGTCCCCAGCATTTT.

Ten or more counts support this clonotype. V is TRBV5-1 and J is TRBJ1-1; a weak D match, TRBD1 (6 bases). Between the trimmed V and J ends, which lost 4 bases and 0 bases, there was a span of 10 bases. This CDR3 contains 14 residues. CDR1 and CDR2 from the germline V gene are SGHRS and YFSETQ. The CDR3 is CASSLDSMNTEAFF. DNA for the CDR3: TGCGCCAGCAGCCTGGACAGCATGAACACTGAAGCTTTCTTT.

Only a few counts were recorded for this clonotype. V and J are TRBV11-2 and TRBJ1-1; TRBD1 is a possible D gene (6 bases). V was shortened by 6 bases and J by 2 bases, with 13 bases between the two germline ends. The germline gives CDR1 SGHAT, CDR2 FQNNGV. The CDR3 loop spans 14 amino acids. CDR3 nucleotides: TGTGCCAGCAGGGACTCGGGACAAAACACTGAAGCTTTCTTT. This gives the protein CASRDSGQNTEAFF.

This clonotype was found a few times. This chain links TRBV7-2 with TRBJ2-1, with 8 bases that match TRBD2. With 3 bases clipped from V and 2 bases from J, the junction kept 3 bases outside the gene matches. The CDR3 sequence is 15 residues long. Germline V CDR1 and CDR2: SGHTA, FQGNSA. The CDR3 protein is CASSFGSGAYNEQFF. CDR3 in DNA: TGTGCCAGCAGCTTTGGTAGCGGGGCCTACAATGAGCAGTTCTTC.

CDR3 in DNA: TGTGCCAGCAGTTTTTTTGTTGGGGGCTACACCTTC. Translation: CASSFFVGGYTF. The V gene is TRBV12-3 or TRBV12-4, the J gene TRBJ1-2; D is unresolved. The length of the CDR3 is 12 residues. The V end was cut by 3 bases, the J end by 8 bases, with 10 bases between.

This chain uses TRBV10-3 with TRBJ1-2; 8 nucleotides match TRBD1. The CDR3 spans 14 residues. Per the germline V gene, CDR1 is ENHRY and CDR2 is SYGVKD. V trimming: 8 bases; J trimming: 5 bases; junction bases outside the gene matches: 10. The CDR3 spells CAIQRTGPQYGYTF. The CDR3 region has the DNA TGTGCCATCCAAAGGACAGGGCCTCAATATGGCTACACCTTC.

This clonotype occurred a few times. The rearrangement joins TRBV6-5 to TRBJ2-5; 7 positions match TRBD2. CDR1 and CDR2 (germline): MNHEY, SVGAGI. Unmatched junction bases numbered 6, after V lost 4 bases and J lost 4 bases. This CDR3 comprises 14 residues. The CDR3 bases are TGTGCCAGCAGTTTGGGGGAGGGCCGAGAGACCCAGTACTTC. Translation: CASSLGEGRETQYF.